This entry concerns a single TCR beta chain. Antigen: not known. The data originate from a study of Tregs in tolerant kidney transplant recipients. Study-wide results and limits: Biological reproducibility was not directly addressed, but technical replication error appeared minimal.

Some clones are missing from TCRdb's copy, which holds only in-frame ones; the method was immunoSEQ multiplex PCR. The sample lists tens of thousands of clones; around nine tenths were seen once. This CDR3 spans 14 amino acids. After removal of 1 base from V and 5 bases from J, the junction contained 4 bases not matched to a gene. CDR1 is SGHRS and CDR2 is YFSETQ in the germline V gene. Sequenced: CD8+ T cells from blood. The chain uses TRBV5-1 and TRBJ2-7; TRBD1 matches at 9 bases. The source is a human donor in good health. DNA of the CDR3: TGCGCCAGCAGCTTGCGGGACAGGGCCCACGAGCAGTACTTC. Its translation is CASSLRDRAHEQYF.